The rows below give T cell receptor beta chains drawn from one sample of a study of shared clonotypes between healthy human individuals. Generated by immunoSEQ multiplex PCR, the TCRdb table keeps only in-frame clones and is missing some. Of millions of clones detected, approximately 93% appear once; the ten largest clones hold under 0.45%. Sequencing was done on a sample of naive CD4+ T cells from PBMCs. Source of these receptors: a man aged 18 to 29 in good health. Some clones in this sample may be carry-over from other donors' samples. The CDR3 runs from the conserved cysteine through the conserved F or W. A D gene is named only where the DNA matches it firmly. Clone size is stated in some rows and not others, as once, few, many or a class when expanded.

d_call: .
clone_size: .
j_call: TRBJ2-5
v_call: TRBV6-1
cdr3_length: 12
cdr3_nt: TGTGCCAGCAGTGAAGGTTGGGGGACCCAGTACTTC
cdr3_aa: CASSEGWGTQYF

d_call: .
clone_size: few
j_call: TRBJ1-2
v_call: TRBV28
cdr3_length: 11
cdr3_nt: TGTGCCAGCAGGGTAAACTATGGCTACACCTTC
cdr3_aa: CASRVNYGYTF

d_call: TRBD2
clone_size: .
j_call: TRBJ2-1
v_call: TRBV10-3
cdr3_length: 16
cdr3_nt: TGTGCCATCAGTGAGTCAGGCGGGAGCTCCTACAATGAGCAGTTCTTC
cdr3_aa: CAISESGGSSYNEQFF

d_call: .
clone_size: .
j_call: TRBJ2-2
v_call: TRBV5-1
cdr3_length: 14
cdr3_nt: TGCGCCAGCAGCTTGGGACAGACGAGCGGGGAGCTGTTTTTT
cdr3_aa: CASSLGQTSGELFF

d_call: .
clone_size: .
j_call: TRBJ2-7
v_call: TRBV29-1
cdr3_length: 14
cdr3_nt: TGCAGCGTGGGGAAGATGGGAGGCTCCTACGAGCAGTACTTC
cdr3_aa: CSVGKMGGSYEQYF

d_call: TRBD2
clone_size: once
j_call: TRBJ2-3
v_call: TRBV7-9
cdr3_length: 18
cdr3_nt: TGTGCCAGCAGCTCCGTTGCTGGACGGACTAGCGTCACAGATACGCAGTATTTT
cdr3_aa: CASSSVAGRTSVTDTQYF

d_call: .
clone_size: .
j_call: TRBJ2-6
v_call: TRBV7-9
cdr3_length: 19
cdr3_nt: TGTGCCAGCAGCTTAGCTTGGTCTGGAGGGGGTGGAAGGGCCAACGTCCTGACTTTC
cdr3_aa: CASSLAWSGGGGRANVLTF

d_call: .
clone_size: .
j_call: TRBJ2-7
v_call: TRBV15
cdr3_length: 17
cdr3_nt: TGTGCCACCAGCAGAGATCCGGCGGCCTTGGGGGCGATCGAGCAGTACTTC
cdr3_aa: CATSRDPAALGAIEQYF

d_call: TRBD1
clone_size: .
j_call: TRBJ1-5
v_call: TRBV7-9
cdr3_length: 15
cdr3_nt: TGTGCCAGCAGCTTAGAGTCAGGGGGTGGTCAGCCCCAGCATTTT
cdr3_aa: CASSLESGGGQPQHF

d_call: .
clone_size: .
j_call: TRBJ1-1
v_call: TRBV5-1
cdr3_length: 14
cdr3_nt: TGCGCCAGCAGCTTGGCACAGGAATCCACTGAAGCTTTCTTT
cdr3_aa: CASSLAQESTEAFF

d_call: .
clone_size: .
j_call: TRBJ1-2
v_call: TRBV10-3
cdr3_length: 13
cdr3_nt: TGTGCCATCAGTGAGGGGGTTAACTATGGCTACACCTTC
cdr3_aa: CAISEGVNYGYTF

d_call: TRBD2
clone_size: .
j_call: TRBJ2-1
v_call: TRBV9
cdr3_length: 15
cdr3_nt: TGTGCCAGCAGCGTAGGGCTAGCGGGAGTCAATGAGCAGTTCTTC
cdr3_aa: CASSVGLAGVNEQFF

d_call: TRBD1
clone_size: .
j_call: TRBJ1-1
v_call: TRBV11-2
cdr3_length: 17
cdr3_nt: TGTGCCAGCATCTCTCTTAAGGGTCCGACAGGGGACACTGAAGCTTTCTTT
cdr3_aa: CASISLKGPTGDTEAFF

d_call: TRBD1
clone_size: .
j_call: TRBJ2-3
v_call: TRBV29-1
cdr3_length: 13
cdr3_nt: TGCAGCGTTGACAGGGGGCGCGATTCTACGCAGTATTTT
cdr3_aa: CSVDRGRDSTQYF

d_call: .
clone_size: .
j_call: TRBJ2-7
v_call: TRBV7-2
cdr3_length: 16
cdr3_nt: TGTGCCAGCAGCTTAGTCAGCGGGCCATCTTTCTACGAGCAGTACTTC
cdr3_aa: CASSLVSGPSFYEQYF

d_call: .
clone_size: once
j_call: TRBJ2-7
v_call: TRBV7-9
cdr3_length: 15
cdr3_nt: TGTGCCAGCAGGGGGCCGGGACCTAGCCTCTACGAGCAGTACTTC
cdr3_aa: CASRGPGPSLYEQYF

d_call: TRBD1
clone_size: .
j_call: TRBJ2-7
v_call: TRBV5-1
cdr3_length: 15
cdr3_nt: TGCGCCAGCAGGGCCGGGACAGGGGGCAGCCACGAGCAGTACTTC
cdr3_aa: CASRAGTGGSHEQYF

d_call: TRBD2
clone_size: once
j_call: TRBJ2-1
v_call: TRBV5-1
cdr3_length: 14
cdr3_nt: TGCGCCAGCAGCTCTTCCGGGACTAATAATGAGCAGTTCTTC
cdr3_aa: CASSSSGTNNEQFF

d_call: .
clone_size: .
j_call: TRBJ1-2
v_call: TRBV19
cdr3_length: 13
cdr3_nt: TGTGCCAGTAGTCGGGACCGAAACTATGGCTACACCTTC
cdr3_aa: CASSRDRNYGYTF

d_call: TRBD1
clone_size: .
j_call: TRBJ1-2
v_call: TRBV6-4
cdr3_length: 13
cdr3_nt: TGTGCCAGTTCCAGGGGGGGTACCTATGGCTACACCTTC
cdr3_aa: CASSRGGTYGYTF

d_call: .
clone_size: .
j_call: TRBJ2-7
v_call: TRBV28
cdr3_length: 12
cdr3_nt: TGTGCCAGCAGTAGCGGCTCCTACGAGCAGTACTTC
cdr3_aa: CASSSGSYEQYF

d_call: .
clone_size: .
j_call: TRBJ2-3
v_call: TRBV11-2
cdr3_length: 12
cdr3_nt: TGTGCCAGCAGCCATGCCCCAGATACGCAGTATTTT
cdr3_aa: CASSHAPDTQYF

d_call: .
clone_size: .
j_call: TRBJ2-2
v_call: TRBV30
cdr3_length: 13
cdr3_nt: TGTGCCTGGACACCGCTCAATACCGGGGAGCTGTTTTTT
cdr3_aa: CAWTPLNTGELFF

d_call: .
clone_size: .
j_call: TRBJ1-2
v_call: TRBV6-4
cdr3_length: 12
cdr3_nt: TGTGCCAGCAGTGACCTACGGTATGGCTACACCTTC
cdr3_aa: CASSDLRYGYTF

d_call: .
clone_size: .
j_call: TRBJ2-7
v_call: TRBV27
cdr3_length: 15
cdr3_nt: TGTGCCAGCAGCCGGCCCGGACTTGAATCCTACGAGCAGTACTTC
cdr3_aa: CASSRPGLESYEQYF

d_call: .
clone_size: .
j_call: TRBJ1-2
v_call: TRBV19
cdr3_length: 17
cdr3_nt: TGTGCCAGTAGCGACGACTTCGGGACGGGGGATGCGAATGGCTACACCTTC
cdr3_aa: CASSDDFGTGDANGYTF

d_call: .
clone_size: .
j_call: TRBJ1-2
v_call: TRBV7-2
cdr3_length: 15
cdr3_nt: TGTGCCAGCAGCTTATCAGGGAGAGCTAACTATGGCTACACCTTC
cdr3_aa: CASSLSGRANYGYTF

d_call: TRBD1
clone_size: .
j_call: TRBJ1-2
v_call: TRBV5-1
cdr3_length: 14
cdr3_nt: TGCGCCAGCAGCGGCGGGACAGGGAACTATGGCTACACCTTC
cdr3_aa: CASSGGTGNYGYTF

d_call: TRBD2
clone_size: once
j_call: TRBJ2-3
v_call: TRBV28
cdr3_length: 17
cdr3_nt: TGTGCCAGCAGGCCACCGGGACTAGCGGGAGCCCGGGATACGCAGTATTTT
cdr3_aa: CASRPPGLAGARDTQYF

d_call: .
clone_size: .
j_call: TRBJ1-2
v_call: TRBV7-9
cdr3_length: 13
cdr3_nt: TGTGCCAGCAGCTCAGAGGGGTTGAGCGGCTACACCTTC
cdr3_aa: CASSSEGLSGYTF

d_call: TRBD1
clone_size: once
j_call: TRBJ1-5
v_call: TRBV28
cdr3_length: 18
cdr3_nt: TGTGCCAGCAGCCCCCCCTTAGGACAGGCTGCGGTAAGTAAGCCCCAGCATTTT
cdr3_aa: CASSPPLGQAAVSKPQHF

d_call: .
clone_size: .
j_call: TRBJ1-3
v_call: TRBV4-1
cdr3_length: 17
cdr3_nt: TGCGCCAGCAGCCAAGGGGCCCCGGGGGGCCTTGAAAACACCATATATTTT
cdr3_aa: CASSQGAPGGLENTIYF

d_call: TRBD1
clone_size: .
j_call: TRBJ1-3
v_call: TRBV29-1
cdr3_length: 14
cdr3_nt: TGCAGCGTCGCAATCGGGACAGGCGGAAACACCATATATTTT
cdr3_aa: CSVAIGTGGNTIYF

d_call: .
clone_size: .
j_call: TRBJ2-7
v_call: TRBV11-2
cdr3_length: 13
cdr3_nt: TGTGCCAGCAGGGGACGGCGGTCGTACGAGCAGTACTTC
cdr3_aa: CASRGRRSYEQYF

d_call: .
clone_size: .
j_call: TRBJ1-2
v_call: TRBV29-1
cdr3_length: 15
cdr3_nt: TGCAGCGTTGAATTTGAGACAGTCCTTAGCCATGGCTACACCTTC
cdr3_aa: CSVEFETVLSHGYTF

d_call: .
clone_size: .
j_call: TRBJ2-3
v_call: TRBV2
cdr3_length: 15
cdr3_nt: TGTGCCAGCAGCCTGCTAGACCCGCGCACAGATACGCAGTATTTT
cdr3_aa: CASSLLDPRTDTQYF

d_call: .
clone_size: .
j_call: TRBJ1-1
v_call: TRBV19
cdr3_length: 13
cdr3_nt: TGTGCCAGTAGTATCACAGTGAACACTGAAGCTTTCTTT
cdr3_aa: CASSITVNTEAFF

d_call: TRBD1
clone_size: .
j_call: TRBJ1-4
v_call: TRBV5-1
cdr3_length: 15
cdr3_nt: TGCGCCAGCAGCTGGGAACAGGGGACTAATGAAAAACTGTTTTTT
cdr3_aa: CASSWEQGTNEKLFF

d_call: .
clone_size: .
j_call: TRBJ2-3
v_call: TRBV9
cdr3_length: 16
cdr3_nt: TGTGCCAGCAGCCCACGAGGCAGCGATATCACAGATACGCAGTATTTT
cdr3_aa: CASSPRGSDITDTQYF

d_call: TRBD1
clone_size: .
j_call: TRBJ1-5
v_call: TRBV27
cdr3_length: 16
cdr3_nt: TGTGCCAGCAGTCCCCGGACAGGGACCGGCAATCAGCCCCAGCATTTT
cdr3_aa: CASSPRTGTGNQPQHF